The clone carrying this TCR beta chain came up many times. MiXCR was run by TCRdb on the 5' RACE reads, yielding one entry per CDR3 protein. The sample includes around 130,000 distinct CDR3 sequences, 16% of them seen just once. The data were taken from a study of T-cell memory formation after mild COVID-19. CDR1 is SQVTM, CDR2 ANQGSEA, per germline. The CDR3 runs to 14 residues. Trimming left V 5 bases short and J 2 bases short, with 14 bases between. Sequencing was performed on PBMCs or a T cell subset sorted from them (not recorded which). This TCR was recovered from an adult woman who had mild COVID-19 (a few samples of this study predate the infection). Cell type and time point are not known. V usage is TRBV29-1 and J usage is TRBJ2-3, with D perhaps TRBD2 (5 bases). CDR3 sequence reads: CSVMYQRTTDTQYF. The DNA for the CDR3 is TGCAGCGTTATGTATCAGCGGACCACAGATACGCAGTATTTT.